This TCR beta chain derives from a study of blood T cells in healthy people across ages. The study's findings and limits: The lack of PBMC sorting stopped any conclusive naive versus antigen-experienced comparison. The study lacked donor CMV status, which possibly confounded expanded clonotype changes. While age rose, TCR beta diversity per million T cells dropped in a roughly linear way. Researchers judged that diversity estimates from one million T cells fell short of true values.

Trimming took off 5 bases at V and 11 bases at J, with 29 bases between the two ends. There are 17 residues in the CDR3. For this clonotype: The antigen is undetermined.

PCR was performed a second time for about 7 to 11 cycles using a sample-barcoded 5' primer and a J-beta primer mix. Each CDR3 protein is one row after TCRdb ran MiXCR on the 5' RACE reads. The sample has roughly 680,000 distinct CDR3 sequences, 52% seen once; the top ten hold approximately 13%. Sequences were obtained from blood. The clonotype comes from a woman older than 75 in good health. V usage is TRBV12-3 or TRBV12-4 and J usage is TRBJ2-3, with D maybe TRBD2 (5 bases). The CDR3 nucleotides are TGTGCCAGCAGTCCAGAGCGGCGAAGACTGAGAGCAGATGTGCAGTATTTT. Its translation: CASSPERRRLRADVQYF.